This T cell receptor (beta chain) was captured by sequencing in a study of regulatory T cells in long-lasting Graves disease. Study-wide points: The persistent group shared about 2,500 public clonotypes, more than the approximately 970 shared by new patients.

To make TCR beta libraries, researchers used iRepertoire HTBI primers and Arm-PCR of CDR3 regions. Each CDR3 protein gets one entry after TCRdb re-called the multiplex PCR reads with MiXCR. Here the sample spans over 200,000 distinct CDR3 sequences, 18% being singletons. Stated time point: newly diagnosed GD, antithyroid drugs for less than 3 months. RNA extracted from PBMCs served as the sequencing template. Worth noting for this clonotype: What it recognizes is unknown. A much larger clone lies one base from this, so it may be a read error.

The same specimen was also included in a second study, on T cells in Graves' hyperthyroidism and ophthalmopathy. From that second work: HTBI primers were employed in a first-round RT-PCR of the TCR CDR3. Median prediction lead before ophthalmopathy onset was 6.5 months with the model.

The sequence came from a woman aged 25-40 years with Graves disease. The source was peripheral blood mononuclear cells (PBMCs), collected at new diagnosis, from a patient treated with antithyroid drugs.

CDR3 sequence reads: CASSITGTGFTEALF. In nucleotides, the CDR3 is TGTGCCAGTAGTATAACCGGGACAGGGTTCACTGAAGCTCTCTTT. The chain employs TRBV19 and TRBJ1-1, with 9 bases fitting TRBD1. This CDR3 spans 15 amino acids. From germline, CDR1 is LNHDA and CDR2 SQIVND (reference sequence).